The T cell receptor beta chain described here comes from a study of blood T cells in healthy people across ages. A J-beta primer mix and a sample-barcoded 5' primer were used in a second PCR of roughly 6 to 11 cycles. MiXCR was run by TCRdb on the 5' RACE reads, yielding one entry per CDR3 protein. The sample consists of more than 1,400,000 distinct CDR3 sequences, roughly 40% of them appearing once. Trimming at V came to 5 bases and at J to 0 bases, leaving 6 bases not matched to a gene. The germline V gene has CDR1 DFQATT and CDR2 SNEGSKA (reference sequence). CDR3 length: 15 amino acids. The chain carries TRBV20-1 and TRBJ1-5, with TRBD1 matching over 8 bases. Sequencing was carried out using blood. This TCR was recovered from a woman under 30 in good health. This CDR3 reads CSASRTGYSNQPQHF. CDR3 sequence (DNA): TGCAGTGCTTCTCGGACAGGGTATAGCAATCAGCCCCAGCATTTT.